The present T cell receptor (beta chain) was sequenced within a study of T-cell memory formation after mild COVID-19. Germline-derived CDR1 and CDR2 are LNHNV and YYDKDF (reference sequence). The CDR3 contains 15 residues. The V and J ends lost 2 bases and 2 bases respectively, with 13 bases between them. The TCR alpha and TCR beta cDNA libraries, bearing sample barcodes and UMIs, were generated by 5'RACE using constant-segment primers. MiXCR was run by TCRdb on the 5' RACE reads, yielding one entry per CDR3 protein. Of roughly 600,000 distinct CDR3 sequences in the sample, about a sixth are singletons; the top ten hold around 11%. This clonotype appeared a few times.

The chain combines TRBV15 with TRBJ2-7, with D hard to call. What was sequenced was PBMCs or a T cell subset sorted from them (not recorded which). This TCR came from an adult woman who had mild COVID-19 (a few samples of this study predate the infection). Cell type and time point are not known. The CDR3 DNA is TGTGCCACCAGCAGAAAAGTTAATAGTCCCTACGAGCAGTACTTC. Residues: CATSRKVNSPYEQYF.